The 17 T cell receptor beta chains given below trace back to one sample, sequenced in a study of Graves' ophthalmopathy and Graves' hyperthyroidism. Amplification from RNA transcripts yielded the TCR beta CDR3 regions. Investigators did first-round RT-PCR with HTBI primers, then second-round multiplex PCR. TCRdb reanalysed the multiplex PCR reads using MiXCR and keeps one entry per CDR3 protein. Of 350,000 to 400,000 distinct CDR3 sequences listed, 15% are singletons. The sample consisted of peripheral blood. These receptors all come from a woman between 18 and 29 years old with stable Graves' hyperthyroidism.

This clonotype was counted ten times or more. In nucleotides, the CDR3 is TGTGCCAGCAGGGTAAACCGGGACAGAGCTTTCGTGTACCAAGAGACCCAGTACTTC. Its translation is CASRVNRDRAFVYQETQYF. The chain carries TRBV2 and TRBJ2-5, with TRBD1 identical over 7 bases. The CDR3 consists of 19 residues. Per germline, CDR1 SNHLY and CDR2 FYNNEI. V gave up 6 bases and J gave up 0 bases; unmatched junction bases: 19.

This clonotype was seen many times. The chain is built from TRBV19 and TRBJ1-5, with 10 positions matching TRBD1. The J segment lost 7 bases and the V segment lost 9 bases, leaving 12 bases of the junction unmatched. This CDR3 has 15 amino acids. Germline V gene data show CDR1 as LNHDA and CDR2 as SQIVND (reference sequence). The CDR3 DNA sequence: TGTGCCAGCTTACGACCGGGACAGGGGAAACAGCCCCAGCATTTT. It specifies CASLRPGQGKQPQHF.

This clonotype was seen ten or more times. This chain uses TRBV12-5 with TRBJ1-1; possibly TRBD1 for D (5 bases). Trimming shortened V by 5 bases and J by 7 bases, and 20 bases separated the two germline ends. The germline V gene encodes CDR1 LGHNT and CDR2 FRNRAP. The CDR3 sequence is 15 residues long. The DNA for the CDR3 is TGTGCTAGTGGTCCCATCCCGGGGCCTTCGGGTGAAGCTTTCTTT. It specifies CASGPIPGPSGEAFF.

This chain uses TRBV5-6 with TRBJ1-5, with 8 bases identical to TRBD1. J was trimmed by 0 bases and V by 0 bases; bases with no gene match: 11. The CDR3 runs 19 residues. Germline CDR1 is SGHDT and CDR2 is YYEEEE. CDR3 amino acids: CASSLAGLQGVYSNQPQHF. Here the CDR3 DNA reads TGTGCCAGCAGCTTGGCGGGCTTACAGGGGGTATATAGCAATCAGCCCCAGCATTTT.

This clonotype was seen repeatedly, ten times or more. The gene calls are TRBV11-1 and TRBJ2-7; 8 bases align to TRBD2. The J segment lost 4 bases and the V segment lost 4 bases, leaving 18 bases of the junction unmatched. The CDR3 covers 18 residues. Germline V gene sequence: CDR1 SGHAT, CDR2 FQDESV (reference sequence). The CDR3 here is CASSYADGGGFSPYEQYF. The DNA for the CDR3 is TGTGCCAGCAGCTACGCGGACGGGGGGGGATTCTCTCCTTACGAGCAGTACTTC.

Ten or more counts support this clonotype. The chain recombines TRBV24-1 with TRBJ1-5, with D tentatively TRBD1 (6 bases). This CDR3 is built from 15 residues. Trimming left V 2 bases short and J 7 bases short, with 14 bases between. Germline V CDR1 and CDR2: KGHDR, SFDVKD. CDR3 residues: CATSDSRQVGQPQHF. The CDR3 DNA follows: TGTGCCACCAGTGATTCCCGACAGGTGGGCCAGCCCCAGCATTTT.

This clonotype was picked up a small number of times. Its ends do not fully match the called genes, so a read error is possible. DNA of the CDR3: TGCGCCAGCAGCCAAGATCGGTGTTCCAAAGACATTCAGTACTTC. It translates to CASSQDRCSKDIQYF. This chain connects TRBV4-1 to TRBJ2-4; D is unresolved. In germline, CDR1 is MGHRA, CDR2 YSYEKL. The CDR3 consists of 15 residues.

This clonotype was seen many times. The V call is TRBV2, the J call TRBJ2-3, with 11 bases matching TRBD2. The germline gives CDR1 SNHLY, CDR2 FYNNEI. CDR3 length: 15 amino acids. The V gene end was trimmed by 2 bases and the J gene end by 6 bases; junction bases not matched to a gene: 4. The CDR3 sequence is CASSELGTSGDTQYF. Written as DNA, the CDR3 is TGTGCCAGCAGTGAATTGGGGACTAGCGGCGATACGCAGTATTTT.

This chain uses TRBV19 with TRBJ2-6; TRBD2 is a possible D gene (5 bases). Trimming pared 5 bases from V and 0 bases from J, leaving 8 bases between. In germline, CDR1 is LNHDA, CDR2 SQIVND (reference sequence). This CDR3 contains 15 residues. CDR3 region: CASSRGFSGANVLTF. CDR3 coding DNA: TGTGCCAGTAGTCGGGGATTCTCTGGGGCCAACGTCCTGACTTTC.

The table lists this clonotype with many counts. The chain is built from TRBV28 and TRBJ2-7, with D possibly matching TRBD2 (5 bases). This CDR3 is 14 amino acids long. Trimming stripped 5 bases from V and 1 base from J, with 12 bases between. Germline V gives CDR1 MDHEN, CDR2 SYDVKM. This chain's CDR3 is CASSKEGGSYEQYF. CDR3 bases: TGTGCCAGCAGTAAAGAGGGTGGGTCCTACGAGCAGTACTTC.

This clonotype occurred a few times. The junction departs from germline at one end; a sequencing error may be responsible. The rearrangement joins TRBV11-2 to TRBJ2-2, with D perhaps matching TRBD1 or TRBD2 (6 bases each). The CDR3 runs to 14 residues. Germline V gene data show CDR1 as SGHAT and CDR2 as FQNNGV. The CDR3 bases are TGTGCCAGCAGCCCTCCGGGGGCTTTGGTGGAGCTGTGTTTT. It codes for CASSPPGALVELCF. Variable domain in full (rest from reference TRBV11-2 and TRBJ2-2): EAGVAQSPRYKIIEKRQSVAFWCNPISGHATLYWYQQILGQGPKLLIQFQNNGVVDDSQLPKDRFSAERLKGVDSTLKIQPAKLEDSAVYLCASSPPGALVELCFGEGSRLTVL.

Notes on this clonotype: This may stem from a read error, because a much larger clone lies one nucleotide away. The CDR3 carries no conserved terminal phenylalanine or tryptophan, so it likely arises from a read error. This chain joins TRBV24-1 and TRBJ1-2; tentative D call: TRBD1 (5 bases). The CDR3 totals 14 residues. The V gene's germline CDR1 is KGHDR and CDR2 SFDVKD. The ends were cut back, 3 bases at V and 6 bases at J, with 13 bases in the middle. CDR3 bases: TGTGCCACCAGTGATAAGTCAGGGAGAAATGGCTACACCTAC. As protein: CATSDKSGRNGYTY.

In regard to this clonotype: A read error may be the cause here, since a much bigger clone is one base away. It is likely a read error, because the conserved phenylalanine at the end of the CDR3 is missing. The genes are TRBV7-3 and TRBJ1-2; a weak D match, TRBD1 (5 bases). Germline V lookup: CDR1 SGHTA, CDR2 FQGTGA. The length of the CDR3 is 14 residues. V gave up 7 bases and J gave up 3 bases, with 15 bases separating them. The DNA for the CDR3 is TGTGCCAGCATCATCCTGGGGGTTTACTATGGCTACACCGTC. Amino acid sequence: CASIILGVYYGYTV.

Points on this clonotype: The limits of the CDR3 on the DNA are not certain, so only TCRdb's listed CDR3 is given. The rearrangement joins TRBV9 to TRBJ1-2. Germline CDR1 SGDLS, CDR2 YYNGEE. Counting both end residues, the CDR3 totals 14 amino acids. CDR3 sequence reads: CASSVGGGNYGYIF.

Notes on this clonotype: It may be a read error: a sequence one base away is much more abundant. The chain employs TRBV2 and TRBJ2-2; 8 bases are a match to TRBD2. Germline values: CDR1 SNHLY, CDR2 FYNNEI. The CDR3 runs 13 residues. The DNA for the CDR3 is TGTGCCAGCAGCGGGACTAGGACCGGGGAGCTGTGTTTT. This sequence encodes CASSGTRTGELCF. The entire variable domain, with the rest obtained from reference TRBV2 and TRBJ2-2, is as follows: EPEVTQTPSHQVTQMGQEVILRCVPISNHLYFYWYRQILGQKVEFLVSFYNNEISEKSEIFDDQFSVERPDGSNFTLKIRSTKLEDSAMYFCASSGTRTGELCFGEGSRLTVL.

This clonotype was found many times. This chain connects TRBV12-3 or TRBV12-4 to TRBJ1-2; 8 bases are a match to TRBD1. V shed 7 bases, J shed 5 bases, and the junction held 9 bases outside the gene matches. The CDR3 consists of 14 residues. The CDR3 region is CASIPGQEGYGYTF. In nucleotides, the CDR3 is TGTGCCAGCATTCCGGGACAGGAAGGTTATGGCTACACCTTC.

This clonotype has ten or more counts. The chain links TRBV13 to TRBJ1-3; D remains ambiguous. Deletions cut 2 bases from V and 4 bases from J, with 12 bases between. This CDR3 has 15 residues. CDR1 and CDR2 (germline): PRHDT, FYEKMQ (reference sequence). DNA for the CDR3: TGTGCCAGCAGCTTATGGCGGGGATCCGGAAACACCATATATTTT. Translating gives CASSLWRGSGNTIYF.